This TCR beta chain comes out of a study of blood T cell repertoires in COVID-19. Study as a whole: T cells, B-cell-depleted T cells, or PBMCs supplied cDNA or gDNA.

Original processing methods: It was from reference gene primer amplification that nucleated cell counts were estimated. Profiled with immunoSEQ multiplex PCR; TCRdb holds only in-frame clones, not every one. V and J calls and clone size follow that table, whereas D and trimming were derived from the DNA. Of more than 130,000 clones detected, under 90% appear once; the ten largest clones hold roughly 8.6%. The CDR3 covers 13 residues. Looked up from germline, CDR1 is SGHTA and CDR2 is FQGTGA. The V end lost 4 bases, the J end lost 10 bases, and 15 bases lay between the germline ends. Sequencing was performed on peripheral blood. The receptor's source is an elderly woman in a cohort sampled during active or convalescent COVID-19. The chain employs TRBV7-3 and TRBJ2-3; TRBD2 is a possible D gene (6 bases). Here the CDR3 reads CASSSALEGAQYF. In nucleotides, the CDR3 is TGTGCCAGCAGCTCCGCTTTGGAGGGAGCGCAGTATTTT.